The sequence of this T cell receptor (beta chain) was determined in a study of PD-L1 blockade in urothelial cancer. Overall study context: Bladder-origin urothelial cancer in males described most of the 29 patients. Analysis of the blood was performed 3 weeks (second dose) and 6 weeks after treatment start. Specimens of blood held a median count of roughly 150,000 T cells.

Patients each gave 1 to 8 samples, pretreatment and on-treatment. This CDR3 has 15 residues. The germline CDR1 and CDR2 sequences are LGHNA and YSLEER. V lost 1 base and J 2 bases, leaving 10 bases between the germline ends. Sequencing was performed with immunoSEQ multiplex PCR; in TCRdb, only in-frame clones are kept and a portion is missing. The table lists under 90,000 clones, 85% to 95% of them singletons, with 9.4% in the top ten. The specimen was PBMCs, collected around atezolizumab (anti-PD-L1) treatment. This rearrangement joins TRBV4-3 to TRBJ2-3; possible D gene TRBD2, 6 bases. This sequence originates from a man between 60 and 75 years old with urothelial cancer. CDR3 sequence: CASSQGGIATDTQYF. In DNA form, the CDR3 reads TGCGCCAGCAGCCAAGGCGGGATCGCCACAGATACGCAGTATTTT.